The source of this TCR beta chain is a study of blood T cell repertoires in COVID-19. Study-wide background: The samples span acute and convalescent COVID-19 from the United States, Italy and Spain. Sample material is recorded as cDNA or gDNA derived from T cells, B-cell-depleted T cells, or PBMCs.

CDR1 and CDR2 (germline): SNHLY, FYNNEI. The CDR3 is 16 residues long. J was trimmed by 2 bases and V by 3 bases; bases with no gene match: 7. At least ten counts were recorded for this clone. Original methodology: Nucleated cell number was recorded as an estimate derived from reference gene primer amplification. Clones were read by immunoSEQ multiplex PCR, and TCRdb kept only the in-frame ones, dropping some. V and J calls and clone size are those listed in that table; D and trimming were worked out from the DNA. Here the sample spans about half a million clones, approximately 85% being singletons. This sequence originates from a human donor in a cohort sampled during active COVID-19. The gene calls are TRBV2 and TRBJ1-3; 7 nucleotides line up with TRBD1. Sequenced input: peripheral blood. CDR3: CASSDTGQATGNTIYF. The CDR3 region has the DNA TGTGCCAGCAGTGATACCGGACAGGCCACTGGAAACACCATATATTTT.